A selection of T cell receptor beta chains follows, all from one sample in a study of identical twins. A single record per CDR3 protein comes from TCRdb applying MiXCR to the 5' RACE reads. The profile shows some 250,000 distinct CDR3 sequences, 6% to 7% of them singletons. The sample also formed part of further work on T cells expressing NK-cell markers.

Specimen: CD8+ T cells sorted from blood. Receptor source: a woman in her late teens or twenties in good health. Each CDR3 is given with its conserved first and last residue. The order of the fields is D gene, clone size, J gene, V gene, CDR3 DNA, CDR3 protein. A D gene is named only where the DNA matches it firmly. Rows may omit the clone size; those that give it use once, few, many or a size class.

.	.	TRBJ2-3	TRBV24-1	TGTGCCACCAGTGTTGGTCTAGGTGCAGATACGCAGTATTTT	CATSVGLGADTQYF
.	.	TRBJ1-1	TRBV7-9	TGTGCCAGCAGCGACGGCGTGAACACTGAAGCTTTCTTT	CASSDGVNTEAFF
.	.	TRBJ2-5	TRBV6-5	TGTGCCAGCAGTTACGGGTGGTCACAAGAGACCCAGTACTTC	CASSYGWSQETQYF
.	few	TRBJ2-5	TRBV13	TGTGCCAGCAGCCCCCATGGCACACAAGAGACCCAGTACTTC	CASSPHGTQETQYF
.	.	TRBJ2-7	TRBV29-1	TGCAGCGTTGAGGTGGGAAACTACGAGCAGTACTTC	CSVEVGNYEQYF
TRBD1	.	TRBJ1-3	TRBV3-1	TGTGCCAGCAGCCAAGCTCGGACAGGCGCCTGGGCTGGAAACACCATATATTTT	CASSQARTGAWAGNTIYF
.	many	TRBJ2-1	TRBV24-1	TGTGCCACCAGTGATGGAGACATCTCCTACAATGAGCAGTTCTTC	CATSDGDISYNEQFF
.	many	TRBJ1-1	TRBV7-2	TGTGCCAGCAGCCTAGGGGTTACCACTGAAGCTTTCTTT	CASSLGVTTEAFF
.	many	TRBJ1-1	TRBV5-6	TGTGCCAGCAGCTTGGAGGGGGGGTTTAAAGCTTTCTTT	CASSLEGGFKAFF
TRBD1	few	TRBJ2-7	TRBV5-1	TGCGCCAGCAGCATATTCCCGGGACAGGGATCGTTGAGCTCCTACGAGCAGTACTTC	CASSIFPGQGSLSSYEQYF
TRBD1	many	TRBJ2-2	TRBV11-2	TGTGCCAGCAGCTTAGAGGGACAGGGGAAGGCCGGGGAGCTGTTTTTT	CASSLEGQGKAGELFF
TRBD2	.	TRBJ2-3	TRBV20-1	TGCAGTGCCCGGGGGGGACTAGCGGGGACTCTTGATACGCAGTATTTT	CSARGGLAGTLDTQYF
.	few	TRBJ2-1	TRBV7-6	TGTGCCAGCTCCGAAGGGGGGGGCGCGGTGTTCTTC	CASSEGGGAVFF
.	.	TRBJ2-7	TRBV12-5	TGTGCTAGTGGTTTGGGCCTTACCTACGAGCAGTACTTC	CASGLGLTYEQYF
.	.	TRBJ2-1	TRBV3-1	TGTGCCAGCAGCCAAGTTCCTATTACAGGGTCGGGATACAATGAGCAGTTCTTC	CASSQVPITGSGYNEQFF
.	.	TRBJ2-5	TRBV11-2	TGTGCCAGCAGCTTAGCCCCCAGCGGGGAGACCCAGTACTTC	CASSLAPSGETQYF
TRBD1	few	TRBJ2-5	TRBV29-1	TGCAGCGTTGATACCCGTCAGGGGGCGTTTGGAGAGACCCAGTACTTC	CSVDTRQGAFGETQYF
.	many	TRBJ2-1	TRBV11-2	TGTGCCAGCAGCGCTATCTCCAATGAGCAGTTCTTC	CASSAISNEQFF
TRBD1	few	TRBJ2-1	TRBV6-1	TGTGCCAGCAGCACGGGACAGGGGGTCTATGAGCAGTTCTTC	CASSTGQGVYEQFF
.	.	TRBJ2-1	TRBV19	TGTGCCAGTAGTATAGGGCTTACTGAGCAGTTCTTC	CASSIGLTEQFF
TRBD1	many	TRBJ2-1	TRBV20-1	TGCAGTGCTAGTCTTGGTTGGGACAGGTACAATGAGCAGTTCTTC	CSASLGWDRYNEQFF
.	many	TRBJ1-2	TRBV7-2	TGTGCCAGCAGCTTTCGGACGTCTGACTACACCTTC	CASSFRTSDYTF
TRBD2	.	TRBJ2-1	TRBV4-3	TGCGCCAGCAGCCAAGATTGGAGCGGGAGGGTAGTTATGAATGAGCAGTTCTTC	CASSQDWSGRVVMNEQFF
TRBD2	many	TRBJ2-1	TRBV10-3	TGTGCCATCAGTGACGCACTAGCGGGAGGTACGAATGAGCAGTTCTTC	CAISDALAGGTNEQFF
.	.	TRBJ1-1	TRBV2	TGTACCAGCGCGGAAGGAGAAGCTTTCTTT	CTSAEGEAFF
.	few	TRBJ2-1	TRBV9	TGTGCCAGCAGCGATAGGACTGGGAATGAGCAGTTCTTC	CASSDRTGNEQFF
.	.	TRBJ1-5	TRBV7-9	TGTGCCAGCCGCTACTCCGGTGGGCCCCAGCATTTT	CASRYSGGPQHF
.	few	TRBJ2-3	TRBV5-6	TGTGCCAGCAGCACCGTCGACGGTAGCACAGATACGCAGTATTTT	CASSTVDGSTDTQYF
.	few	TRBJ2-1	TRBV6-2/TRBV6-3	TGTGCCAGCAGTCAACTGAATCTAGTAGATTCACACAATGAGCAGTTCTTC	CASSQLNLVDSHNEQFF
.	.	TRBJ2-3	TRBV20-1	TGCAGTGCTTGGACACACACAGATACGCAGTATTTT	CSAWTHTDTQYF
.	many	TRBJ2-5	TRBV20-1	TGCAGTGTGGGTGACGAGGTGTACCAAGAGACCCAGTACTTC	CSVGDEVYQETQYF
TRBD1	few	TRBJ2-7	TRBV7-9	TGTGCCAGCAGCTTTTCCGGGACAGGGTTCAACGAGCAGTACTTC	CASSFSGTGFNEQYF
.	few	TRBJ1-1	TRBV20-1	TGCAGTGCTAGCGACGGGGAATACACTGAAGCTTTCTTT	CSASDGEYTEAFF
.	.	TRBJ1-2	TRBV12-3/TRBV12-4	TGTGCCAGCAGTCCCGCGGGGTACTATGGCTACACCTTC	CASSPAGYYGYTF
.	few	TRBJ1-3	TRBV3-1	TGTGCCAGCAGCCAAGATCTAGGCGGTGGAAACACCATATATTTT	CASSQDLGGGNTIYF
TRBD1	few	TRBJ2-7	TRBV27	TGTGCCAGCAGTTTCGCGACAGGGGGCGAGCAGTACTTC	CASSFATGGEQYF
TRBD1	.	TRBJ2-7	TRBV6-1	TGTGCCAGCAGCCACGATGGGGACAGCGCCTCCTACGAGCAGTACTTC	CASSHDGDSASYEQYF
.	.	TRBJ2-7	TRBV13	TGTGCCAGCAGCCAGGGGAGCGAGTACGAGCAGTACTTC	CASSQGSEYEQYF
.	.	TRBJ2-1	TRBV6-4	TGTGCCAGCAGTGAATGGGGCGGCAGCCACAATGAGCAGTTCTTC	CASSEWGGSHNEQFF
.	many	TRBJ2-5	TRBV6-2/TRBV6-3	TGTGCCAGCAGTGGGGGTGAGACCCAGTACTTC	CASSGGETQYF
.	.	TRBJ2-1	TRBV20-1	TGCAGTGCTAGAGATTTTTCGGACTTCCTCCAGTTCTTC	CSARDFSDFLQFF
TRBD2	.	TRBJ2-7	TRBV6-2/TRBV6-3	TGTGCCAGCAGTTACTCGCAGCGGGAGTTAACCTACGAGCAGTACTTC	CASSYSQRELTYEQYF
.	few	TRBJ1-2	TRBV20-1	TGCAAGAGTCCCAGGGGCGCGGACTATGGCTACACCTTC	CKSPRGADYGYTF
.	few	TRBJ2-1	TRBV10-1	TGCGCCAGCAGTGAGGGAGGGTCCTACAATGAGCAGTTCTTC	CASSEGGSYNEQFF
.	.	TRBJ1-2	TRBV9	TGTGCCAGCAGCGTAGCTGAGGGCTACGGCTACACCTTC	CASSVAEGYGYTF
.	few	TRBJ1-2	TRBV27	TGTGCCAGCAGTTTCGCAGCAAACTATGGCTACACCTTC	CASSFAANYGYTF
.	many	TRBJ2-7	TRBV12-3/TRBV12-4	TGTGCCAGCAGTTTACTGGGCGGAGCCTACGAGCAGTACTTC	CASSLLGGAYEQYF
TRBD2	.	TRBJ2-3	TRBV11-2	TGTGCCAGCAGCTTAGGATTGGCACTAGCGGGAGGGAGGAACACAGATACGCAGTATTTT	CASSLGLALAGGRNTDTQYF
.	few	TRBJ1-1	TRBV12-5	TGTGCTAGTGGACCGACAGTCGTGAACACTGAAGCTTTCTTT	CASGPTVVNTEAFF
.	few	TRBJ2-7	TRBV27	TGTGCCAGCAGTGAACAGGGTGGGGCCCACGAGCAGTACTTC	CASSEQGGAHEQYF